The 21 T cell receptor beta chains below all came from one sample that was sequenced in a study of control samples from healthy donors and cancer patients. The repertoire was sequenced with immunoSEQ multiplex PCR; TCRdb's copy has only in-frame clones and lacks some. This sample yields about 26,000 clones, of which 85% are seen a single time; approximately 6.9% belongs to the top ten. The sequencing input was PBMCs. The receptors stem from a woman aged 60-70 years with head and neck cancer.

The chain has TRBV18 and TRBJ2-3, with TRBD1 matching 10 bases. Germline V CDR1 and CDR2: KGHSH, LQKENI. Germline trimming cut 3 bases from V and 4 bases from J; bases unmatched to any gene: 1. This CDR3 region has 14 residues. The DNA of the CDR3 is TGTGCCAGCTCACCCGGGACAGGGGCAGATACGCAGTATTTT. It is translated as CASSPGTGADTQYF.

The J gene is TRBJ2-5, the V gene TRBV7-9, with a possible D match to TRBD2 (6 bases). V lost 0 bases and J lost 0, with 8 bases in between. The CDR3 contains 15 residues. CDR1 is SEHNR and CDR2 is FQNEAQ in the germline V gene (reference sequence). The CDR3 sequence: CASSLAEGYQETQYF. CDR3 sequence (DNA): TGTGCCAGCAGCTTAGCGGAGGGCTACCAAGAGACCCAGTACTTC.

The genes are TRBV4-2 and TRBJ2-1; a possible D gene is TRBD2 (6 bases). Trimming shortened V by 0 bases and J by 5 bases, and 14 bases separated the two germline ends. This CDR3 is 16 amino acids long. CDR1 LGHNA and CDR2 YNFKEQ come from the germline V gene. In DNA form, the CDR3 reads TGTGCCAGCAGCCAAGATTGGGGAGGCGGAGACAATGAGCAGTTCTTC. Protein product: CASSQDWGGGDNEQFF.

The CDR3 sequence: CASSTGAGEAFF. The CDR3 coding sequence is TGTGCCAGCAGTACAGGGGCCGGTGAAGCTTTCTTT. The chain employs TRBV2 and TRBJ1-1, with TRBD1 matching 7 bases. V dropped 5 bases and J dropped 7; count of bases not matched to a gene: 4. Germline V lookup: CDR1 SNHLY, CDR2 FYNNEI. This CDR3 has 12 amino acids.

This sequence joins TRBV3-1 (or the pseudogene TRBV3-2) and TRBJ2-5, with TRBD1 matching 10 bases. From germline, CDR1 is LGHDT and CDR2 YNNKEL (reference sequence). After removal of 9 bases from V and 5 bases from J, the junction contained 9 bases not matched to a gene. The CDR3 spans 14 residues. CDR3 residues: CASFHRDRGETQYF. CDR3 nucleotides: TGTGCCAGTTTCCACCGGGACAGGGGTGAGACCCAGTACTTC.

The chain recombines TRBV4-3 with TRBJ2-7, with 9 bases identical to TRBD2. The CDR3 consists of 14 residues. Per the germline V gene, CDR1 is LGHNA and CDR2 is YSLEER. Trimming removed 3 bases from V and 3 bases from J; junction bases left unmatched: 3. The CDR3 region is CASSHGLASYEQYF. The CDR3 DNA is TGCGCCAGCAGCCATGGACTAGCGAGCTACGAGCAGTACTTC.

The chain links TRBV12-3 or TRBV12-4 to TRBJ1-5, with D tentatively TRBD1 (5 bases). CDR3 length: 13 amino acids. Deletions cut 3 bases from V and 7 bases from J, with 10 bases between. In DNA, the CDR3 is TGTGCCAGCAGTTTGGGGGATTCGCAGCCCCAGCATTTT. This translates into CASSLGDSQPQHF.

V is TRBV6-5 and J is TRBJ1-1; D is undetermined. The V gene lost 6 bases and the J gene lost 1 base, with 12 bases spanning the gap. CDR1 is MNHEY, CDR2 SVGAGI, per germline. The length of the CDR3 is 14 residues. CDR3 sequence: CASSGTWRNTEAFF. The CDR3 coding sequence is TGTGCCAGCAGCGGTACTTGGAGGAACACTGAAGCTTTCTTT.

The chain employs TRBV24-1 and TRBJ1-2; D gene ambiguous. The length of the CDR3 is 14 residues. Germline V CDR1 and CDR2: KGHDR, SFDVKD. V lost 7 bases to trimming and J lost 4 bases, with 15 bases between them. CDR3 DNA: TGTGCCACCAGCCCCCACAGCATCGTCTATGGCTACACCTTC. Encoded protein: CATSPHSIVYGYTF.

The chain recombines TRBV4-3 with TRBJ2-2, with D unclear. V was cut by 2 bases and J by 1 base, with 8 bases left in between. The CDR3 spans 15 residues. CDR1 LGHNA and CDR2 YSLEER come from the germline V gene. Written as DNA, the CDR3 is TGCGCCAGCAGCCAAAGGACCAGGAACACCGGGGAGCTGTTTTTT. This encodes CASSQRTRNTGELFF.

CDR3 residues: CASSSGFDQGRGGELFF. CDR3 nucleotide sequence: TGTGCCAGCAGCTCTGGTTTTGACCAGGGTAGAGGCGGGGAGCTGTTTTTT. The chain recombines TRBV5-4 with TRBJ2-2; a possible D gene is TRBD1 (5 bases). This CDR3 is built from 17 residues. Trimming took 3 bases from V and 7 from J, leaving 22 bases between them. CDR1 and CDR2 (germline): SGHNT, YYREEE (reference sequence).

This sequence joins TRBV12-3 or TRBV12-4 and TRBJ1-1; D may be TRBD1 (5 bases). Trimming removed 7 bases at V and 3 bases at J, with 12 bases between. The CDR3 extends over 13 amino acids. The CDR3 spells CASTTRQYTEAFF. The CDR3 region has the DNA TGTGCCAGCACCACTCGACAGTACACTGAAGCTTTCTTT.

CDR3 in amino acids: CASCGEKNTEAFF. The CDR3 bases are TGTGCCAGCTGCGGGGAGAAGAACACTGAAGCTTTCTTT. V and J are TRBV18 and TRBJ1-1, with unresolved D. This CDR3 contains 13 residues. CDR1 is KGHSH, CDR2 LQKENI, per germline. The V gene lost 7 bases and the J gene lost 1 base, with 10 bases spanning the gap.

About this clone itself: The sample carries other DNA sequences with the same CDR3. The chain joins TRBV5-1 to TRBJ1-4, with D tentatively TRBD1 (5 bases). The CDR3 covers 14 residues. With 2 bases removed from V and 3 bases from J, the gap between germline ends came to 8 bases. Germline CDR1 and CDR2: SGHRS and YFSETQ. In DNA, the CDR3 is TGCGCCAGCAGCTTCGGGGGGTCTAATGAAAAACTGTTTTTT. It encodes CASSFGGSNEKLFF.

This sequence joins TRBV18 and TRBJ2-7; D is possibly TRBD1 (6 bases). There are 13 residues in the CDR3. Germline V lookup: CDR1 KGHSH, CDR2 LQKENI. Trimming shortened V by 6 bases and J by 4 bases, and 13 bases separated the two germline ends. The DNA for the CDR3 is TGTGCCAGCTCGCTTAGACAGGCGTACGAGCAGTACTTC. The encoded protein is CASSLRQAYEQYF.

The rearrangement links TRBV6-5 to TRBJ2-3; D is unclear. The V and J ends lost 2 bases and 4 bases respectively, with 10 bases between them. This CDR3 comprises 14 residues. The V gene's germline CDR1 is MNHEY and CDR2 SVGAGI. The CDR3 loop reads CASSYLRNADTQYF. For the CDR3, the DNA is TGTGCCAGCAGTTACCTGCGGAATGCAGATACGCAGTATTTT.

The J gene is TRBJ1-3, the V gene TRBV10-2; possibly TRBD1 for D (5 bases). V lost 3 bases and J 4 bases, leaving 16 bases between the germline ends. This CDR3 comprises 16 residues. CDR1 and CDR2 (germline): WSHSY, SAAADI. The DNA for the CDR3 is TGCGCCAGCAGTGATTTGATGGGACGGGGGGGAAACACCATATATTTT. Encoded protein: CASSDLMGRGGNTIYF.

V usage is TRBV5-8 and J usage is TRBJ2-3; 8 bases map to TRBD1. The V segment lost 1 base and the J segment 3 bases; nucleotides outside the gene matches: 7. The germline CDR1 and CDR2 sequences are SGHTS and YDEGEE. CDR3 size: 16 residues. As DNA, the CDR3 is TGTGCCAGCAGCTTGCGGACAGGGAAGTTAACAGATACGCAGTATTTT. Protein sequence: CASSLRTGKLTDTQYF.

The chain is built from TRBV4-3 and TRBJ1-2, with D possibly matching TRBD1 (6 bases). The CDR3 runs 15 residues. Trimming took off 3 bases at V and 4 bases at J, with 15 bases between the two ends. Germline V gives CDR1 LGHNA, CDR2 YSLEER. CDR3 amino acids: CASSHTRTVGYGYTF. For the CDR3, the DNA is TGCGCCAGCAGCCACACGAGGACAGTTGGCTATGGCTACACCTTC.

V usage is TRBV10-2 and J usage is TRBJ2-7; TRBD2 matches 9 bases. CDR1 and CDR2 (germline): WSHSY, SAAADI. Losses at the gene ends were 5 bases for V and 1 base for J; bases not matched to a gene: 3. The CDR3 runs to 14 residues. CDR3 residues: CASSLLAGSYEQYF. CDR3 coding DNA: TGCGCCAGCAGTCTGCTAGCGGGATCCTACGAGCAGTACTTC.

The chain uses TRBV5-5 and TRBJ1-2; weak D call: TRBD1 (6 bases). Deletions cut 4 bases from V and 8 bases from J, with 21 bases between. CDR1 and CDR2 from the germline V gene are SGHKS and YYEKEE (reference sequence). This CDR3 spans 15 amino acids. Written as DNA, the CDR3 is TGTGCCAGCAGCCACCCGGGACACGAGATCTACGGCTACACCTTC. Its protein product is CASSHPGHEIYGYTF.